This record concerns one TCR beta chain sequence. Which antigen it targets is not known. No quality values exist for individual bases; no much larger clone is one base distant. A second Seattle source provided samples from volunteer blood donors who had recovered from COVID-19. The collaborating institutions used their own protocols to collect whole blood in K2EDTA tubes. For TCRbeta analysis, collaborators shipped samples as frozen whole blood, isolated PBMCs, or DNA extracted from either of those sample types. This specimen comes from a study of blood T cell repertoires in COVID-19 (TCRdb year 2020). Background on the whole study: Samples covering the acute and convalescent phases of COVID-19 were provided by collaborators in the United States, Italy and Spain. The material from the prospective study consisted of cDNA or gDNA derived from T cells, B-cell-depleted T cells, or PBMCs. Deeply sampled blood TCRbeta repertoires from subjects exposed to, actively infected with, or recovered from COVID-19 were included in the dataset. The repertoires were released in a freely available public database intended as a resource for research on the immune response to SARS-CoV-2. The samples were drawn from two sources: the first 160 participants of the ongoing ImmuneRACE study, and over 950 subjects contributed by 6 global collaborators. Sample metadata almost always included a de-identified subject ID, COVID-19 status, age in years and sex. HLA class I and class II types, where available, came from metadata supplied by the sample provider rather than from assay-based typing.

The CDR3 spans 14 residues, from the cysteine through the phenylalanine. This entry keeps only the CDR3 DNA: 42 bases, framed from base 1. Trimming takes 4 bases from V and 8 bases from J, and the germline ends sit 17 bases apart. The germline V gene (reference sequence) yields LGHDT for CDR1 and YNNKEL for CDR2. General study outcomes and caveats: Clinical and demographic metadata were provided uncurated, with the amount varying by source and participant.

TCRbeta CDR3 regions were amplified from genomic DNA by means of the immunoSEQ Assay, a bias-controlled multiplex PCR. The study's own analysis went as follows. The number of nucleated cells in each sample was estimated by amplification of reference gene primers within the assay. To quantify the absolute abundance of each unique TCRbeta CDR3 rearrangement, sequence reads were collapsed and filtered. Productive Simpson clonality was computed per sample as the square root of Simpson's diversity index over productive rearrangements. The immuneACCESS repertoire file appears here via TCRdb, limited to in-frame rearrangements. These files lack a portion of the clones; in checked studies, under half of the deficit traces to unresolved V genes, and the cause of the others is not known. The V and J calls and clone size are taken from that table; D and trimming were inferred from the DNA. Present in this sample are approximately 150,000 clones, approximately 82% of which were seen just once. The top ten hold 10% to 15% of the sample.

The chain is made from TRBV3-1 (or the pseudogene TRBV3-2) and TRBJ1-2; the D gene assignment is ambiguous. The sequenced sample consisted of peripheral blood. The clonotype originates from a man between 65 and 85 years old who had recovered from COVID-19. The CDR3 region has the sequence CASSPKNVAWGYTF. Read as DNA, the sequence is TGTGCCAGCAGCCCGAAGAATGTGGCCTGGGGCTACACCTTC.